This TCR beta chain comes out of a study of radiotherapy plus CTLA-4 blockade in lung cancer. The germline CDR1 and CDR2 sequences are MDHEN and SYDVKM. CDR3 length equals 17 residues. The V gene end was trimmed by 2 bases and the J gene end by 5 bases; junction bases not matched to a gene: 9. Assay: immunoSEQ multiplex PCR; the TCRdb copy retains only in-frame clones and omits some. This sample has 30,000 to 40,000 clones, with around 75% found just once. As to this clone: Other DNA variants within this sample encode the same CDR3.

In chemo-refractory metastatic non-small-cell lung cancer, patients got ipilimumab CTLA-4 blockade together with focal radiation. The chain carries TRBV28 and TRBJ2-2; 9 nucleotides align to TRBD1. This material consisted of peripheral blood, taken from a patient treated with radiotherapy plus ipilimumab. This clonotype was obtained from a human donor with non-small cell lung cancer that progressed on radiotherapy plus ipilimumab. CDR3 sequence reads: CASSLPTGGAYTGELFF. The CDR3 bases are TGTGCCAGCAGTTTACCCACAGGGGGCGCCTATACCGGGGAGCTGTTTTTT.